Listed here are 21 T cell receptor beta chains from one sample, sequenced in a study of blood T cells in healthy people across ages. A second PCR of 7 to 11 cycles used a sample-barcoded 5' primer and a J-beta primer mix. Each CDR3 protein gets one entry after TCRdb re-called the 5' RACE reads with MiXCR. This sample carries 950,000 to 1,200,000 distinct CDR3 sequences, 35% to 40% of them seen once, and the ten largest clones take around 13%. Material for sequencing was blood. The source of these receptors is a man aged 18 to 30 in good health.

This chain joins TRBV5-1 and TRBJ2-7; tentatively, D is TRBD1 or TRBD2 (6 bases each). The CDR3 runs to 12 residues. V lost 7 bases and J lost 5, with 13 bases in between. CDR1 SGHRS and CDR2 YFSETQ come from the germline V gene. Here the CDR3 DNA reads TGCGCCAGCTCGGAGGGGGTCAACGAGCAGTACTTC. Translating gives CASSEGVNEQYF. Full variable domain (remainder filled in from reference TRBV5-1 and TRBJ2-7): KAGVTQTPRYLIKTRGQQVTLSCSPISGHRSVSWYQQTPGQGLQFLFEYFSETQRNKGNFPGRFSGRQFSNSRSEMNVSTLELGDSALYLCASSEGVNEQYFGPGTRLTVT.

This clonotype was seen only a few times. The genes are TRBV4-3 and TRBJ2-3, with 8 bases that match TRBD1. The CDR3 extends over 15 amino acids. J lost 5 bases, V lost 1 base, and 5 bases had no gene match. Germline CDR1 and CDR2: LGHNA and YSLEER. The CDR3 reads CASSQAGGFRDTQYF. CDR3 nucleotide sequence: TGCGCCAGCAGCCAAGCAGGGGGCTTTAGAGATACGCAGTATTTT.

This clonotype was detected only a few times. The V call is TRBV3-1, the J call TRBJ2-7; 7 bases line up with TRBD1. Germline loops: CDR1 LGHDT, CDR2 YNNKEL (reference sequence). The CDR3 has 14 residues. V shed 4 bases, J shed 7 bases, and the junction held 10 bases outside the gene matches. The CDR3, as DNA: TGTGCCAGCAGCCCGGACAGGATTTACAATGAGCAGTACTTC. Its translation is CASSPDRIYNEQYF.

This chain uses TRBV20-1 with TRBJ1-6; D is unclear. Germline CDR1 DFQATT, CDR2 SNEGSKA (reference sequence). The CDR3 spans 13 residues. The germline V and J ends were trimmed by 3 bases and 7 bases, with 10 bases remaining between them. CDR3: CSASGMLNSPLHF. CDR3 sequence (DNA): TGCAGTGCTAGCGGCATGCTGAATTCACCCCTCCACTTT.

The genes are TRBV29-1 and TRBJ1-4; TRBD1 might be the D (5 bases). The CDR3 is 14 amino acids. Looked up from germline, CDR1 is SQVTM and CDR2 is ANQGSEA. The DNA of the CDR3 is TGCAGTACCATTGGGGCTGGGGATGGTGAAAAACTGTTTTTT. Translated: CSTIGAGDGEKLFF.

This clonotype was observed once. The rearrangement links TRBV4-2 to TRBJ1-5; no definite D call. V lost 0 bases and J lost 7, with 13 bases in between. Germline CDR1 reads LGHNA; CDR2 reads YNFKEQ. This CDR3 has 15 residues. Here the CDR3 DNA reads TGTGCCAGCAGCCAAGATCTCCAGGCAGAGCAGCCCCAGCATTTT. This sequence encodes CASSQDLQAEQPQHF.

The table lists this clonotype with a few counts. CDR3 sequence: CASSPGLAGGSIIDEQFF. The DNA of the CDR3 is TGTGCCAGCAGCCCGGGACTAGCGGGGGGAAGTATCATCGATGAGCAGTTCTTC. The chain combines TRBV11-2 with TRBJ2-1, with TRBD2 matching 15 bases. Losses at the gene ends were 5 bases for V and 8 bases for J; bases not matched to a gene: 13. The CDR3 consists of 18 residues. Per the germline V gene, CDR1 is SGHAT and CDR2 is FQNNGV.

CDR3 nucleotide sequence: TGTGCCAGCAGCAAAGGCATGACAGGGAGTCAGCCCCAGCATTTT. It encodes CASSKGMTGSQPQHF. V and J are TRBV21-1 and TRBJ1-5; the table gives TRBD1 as D, unverified against the DNA. TRBV21-1 is described as a pseudogene. CDR3 length equals 15 residues.

This chain connects TRBV4-2 to TRBJ1-4; 8 nucleotides match TRBD1. V dropped 0 bases and J dropped 6; count of bases not matched to a gene: 6. This CDR3 region has 16 residues. Looked up from germline, CDR1 is LGHNA and CDR2 is YNFKEQ. The CDR3 region is CASSQDGTGGDEKLFF. The DNA of the CDR3 is TGTGCCAGCAGCCAAGACGGTACAGGGGGGGATGAAAAACTGTTTTTT.

The gene calls are TRBV5-8 and TRBJ2-3; TRBD2 agrees at 11 bases. This CDR3 has 16 residues. CDR1 is SGHTS, CDR2 YDEGEE, per germline. The V and J ends lost 4 bases and 2 bases, in that order; junction bases with no gene match: 6. The CDR3 here is CASSPGTSGLTDTQYF. For the CDR3, the DNA is TGTGCCAGCAGCCCCGGGACTAGCGGACTCACAGATACGCAGTATTTT.

The table lists this clonotype with a few counts. The CDR3 DNA sequence: TGCAGTGCTAGAGATTTGGCAGAGAGCTCCTATAATTCACCCCTCCACTTT. Protein product: CSARDLAESSYNSPLHF. The chain links TRBV20-1 to TRBJ1-6; no firm D call. Trimming removed 0 bases at V and 0 bases at J, with 12 bases between. There are 17 residues in the CDR3. Germline V gives CDR1 DFQATT, CDR2 SNEGSKA (reference sequence).

The genes are TRBV6-5 and TRBJ2-1, with D possibly called TRBD1 or TRBD2 (6 bases each). TRBJ2-7 explains the end of the DNA better; the J call may be wrong. The CDR3 is made up of 16 amino acids. CDR1 and CDR2 (germline): MNHEY, SVGAGI. The CDR3 DNA reads TGTGCCAGGGCGACGGGGGCCATCCTATCCTACAATGAGCAGTACTTC. This sequence encodes CARATGAILSYNEQYF.

This chain links TRBV5-4 with TRBJ2-1; D uncertain. The CDR3 length is 12 residues. Germline values: CDR1 SGHNT, CDR2 YYREEE (reference sequence). Between the trimmed V and J ends, which lost 3 bases and 6 bases, there was a span of 7 bases. The CDR3 spells CASSSDANEQFF. CDR3 DNA: TGTGCCAGCAGCTCGGATGCCAATGAGCAGTTCTTC. The full variable domain, its missing parts supplied by reference TRBV5-4 and TRBJ2-1, is ETGVTQSPTHLIKTRGQQVTLRCSSQSGHNTVSWYQQALGQGPQFIFQYYREEENGRGNFPPRFSGLQFPNYSSELNVNALELDDSALYLCASSSDANEQFFGPGTRLTVL.

The chain has TRBV29-1 and TRBJ2-1, with unresolved D. Germline loops: CDR1 SQVTM, CDR2 ANQGSEA. V was shortened by 3 bases and J by 1 base, with 10 bases between the two germline ends. The CDR3 spans 14 residues. CDR3 coding DNA: TGCAGCGTTGACTGGCAGGAGTCCTACAATGAGCAGTTCTTC. It yields the protein CSVDWQESYNEQFF.

The chain carries TRBV20-1 and TRBJ2-5; D is undetermined. The V gene's germline CDR1 is DFQATT and CDR2 SNEGSKA (reference sequence). Trimming shortened V by 0 bases and J by 1 base, and 12 bases separated the two germline ends. This CDR3 spans 15 amino acids. CDR3 sequence: CSARDLGRFQETQYF. CDR3 DNA: TGCAGTGCTAGAGATCTCGGCCGCTTCCAAGAGACCCAGTACTTC.

The CDR3 DNA reads as TGTGCCAGCATCCAGGAGGGACCGGATGAGCAGTTCTTC. This encodes CASIQEGPDEQFF. This chain connects TRBV3-1 to TRBJ2-1; D is possibly TRBD2 (6 bases). The CDR3 consists of 13 residues. CDR1 LGHDT and CDR2 YNNKEL come from the germline V gene (reference sequence). V lost 7 bases and J 8 bases, leaving 15 bases between the germline ends.

The chain combines TRBV14 with TRBJ2-4; D is possibly TRBD1 (5 bases). The closer fit of TRBJ2-7 to the DNA end suggests the J call may be wrong. The CDR3 is made up of 17 amino acids. Germline V gene lookup returns CDR1 SGHDN and CDR2 FVKESK. CDR3 sequence (DNA): TGTGCCAGCAGCCAAGATTTTGGTGTGGCAGGGTCCCACGAGCAGTACTTC. It is translated as CASSQDFGVAGSHEQYF.

In DNA, the CDR3 is TGTGCCAGCAGCACTAACGGGGCGCAAGAAGCAGATACGCAGTATTTT. Its translation: CASSTNGAQEADTQYF. The rearrangement joins TRBV12-3 or TRBV12-4 to TRBJ2-3; D may correspond to TRBD1 or TRBD2 (5 bases each). This CDR3 comprises 16 residues. Between the trimmed V and J ends, which lost 6 bases and 4 bases, there was a span of 20 bases.

V is TRBV4-2 and J is TRBJ2-1; 11 bases are a match to TRBD1. The germline CDR1 and CDR2 sequences are LGHNA and YNFKEQ. The CDR3 has 18 residues. V was pared by 0 bases and J by 13 bases, with 17 bases of the junction left unmatched. As DNA, the CDR3 is TGTGCCAGCAGCCAAGATGCGGGACAGGGGGTAGCCAAAAACATTCAGTTCTTC. Translating it yields CASSQDAGQGVAKNIQFF.

The chain recombines TRBV25-1 with TRBJ1-2; the D is unclear. Germline V gene lookup returns CDR1 MGHDK and CDR2 SYGVNS. V lost 3 bases and J lost 4, with 12 bases in between. The CDR3 totals 14 residues. The CDR3 sequence is CASSDPRKGYGYTF. CDR3 sequence (DNA): TGTGCCAGCAGTGACCCTAGGAAGGGCTATGGCTACACCTTC.

The table lists this clonotype with a few counts. The V call is TRBV20-1, the J call TRBJ2-3; the D is unclear. V dropped 0 bases and J dropped 3 bases, with 10 bases sitting between them. This CDR3 contains 14 residues. Germline-derived CDR1 and CDR2 are DFQATT and SNEGSKA (reference sequence). The CDR3 DNA sequence: TGCAGTGCTAGAGAGGTTGGGTGGACAGATACGCAGTATTTT. Amino acids: CSAREVGWTDTQYF.